A single sample is the source of the 4 T cell receptor beta chains below, sequenced in a study of blood T cell repertoires in COVID-19. Some clones are missing from TCRdb's copy, which holds only in-frame ones; the method was immunoSEQ multiplex PCR. The profile shows 75,000 to 95,000 clones, roughly nine tenths of them singletons. The material sequenced was peripheral blood. These receptors were collected from a man in his sixties with acute or convalescent COVID-19.

V usage is TRBV2 and J usage is TRBJ1-2; D gene uncertain. The CDR3 covers 13 residues. Germline CDR1 reads SNHLY; CDR2 reads FYNNEI. The V gene lost 5 bases and the J gene lost 4 bases, with 11 bases spanning the gap. The CDR3 nucleotides are TGTGCCAGCAGTAGAGAATACTCCTATGGCTACACCTTC. Translated, it gives CASSREYSYGYTF.

The chain employs TRBV24-1 and TRBJ2-2; no reliable D call. There are 12 residues in the CDR3. Germline values: CDR1 KGHDR, CDR2 SFDVKD. Between the trimmed V and J ends, which lost 4 bases and 7 bases, there was a span of 6 bases. CDR3: CATSDLNGELFF. The CDR3 DNA reads as TGTGCCACCAGTGACCTTAACGGGGAGCTGTTTTTT.

This rearrangement joins TRBV5-4 to TRBJ2-1; 7 nucleotides match TRBD2. The CDR3 totals 12 residues. The junction had 4 bases not matched to a gene; V was cut back by 4 bases and J by 9 bases. The V gene's germline CDR1 is SGHNT and CDR2 YYREEE (reference sequence). In DNA, the CDR3 is TGTGCCAGCAGCGTCGGACTAGGTGAGCAGTTCTTC. Its protein is CASSVGLGEQFF.

The chain couples TRBV12-3 or TRBV12-4 to TRBJ2-3; 7 positions match TRBD1. V was pared by 5 bases and J by 5 bases, with 4 bases of the junction left unmatched. The CDR3 length is 13 residues. The CDR3 region has the DNA TGTGCCAGCAGTCGGGACAGTCAAGATACGCAGTATTTT. It encodes CASSRDSQDTQYF.